In this sample, the clone carrying this T cell receptor (beta chain) turned up once. This sample was included in a study of blood T cell repertoires in COVID-19. On the study more broadly: Whether acute or convalescent, the COVID-19 samples came from the United States, Italy and Spain.

Authors' analysis steps: Reference gene primers were amplified, and this amplification served to estimate nucleated cell counts. TCRdb's table, derived via immunoSEQ multiplex PCR, lists solely in-frame clones and lacks some. V and J calls and clone size are as listed in that table; D and trimming were resolved from the DNA. The table includes some 200,000 clones, around 84% detected once. The clonotype comes from a woman between 55 and 75 years old who had recovered from COVID-19. Sequencing was done on a sample of peripheral blood.

The CDR3 sequence: CASSWGLAGGSYNEQFF. The CDR3 DNA reads as TGCGCCAGCAGCTGGGGACTAGCGGGGGGATCCTACAATGAGCAGTTCTTC. The V and J genes are TRBV5-1 and TRBJ2-1, with 15 bases that match TRBD2. In germline, CDR1 is SGHRS, CDR2 YFSETQ. The V and J ends lost 3 bases and 1 base, in that order; junction bases with no gene match: 2. There are 17 residues in the CDR3.